This T cell receptor beta chain was recorded in a study of blood T cell repertoires in COVID-19. Across the whole study: The United States, Italy and Spain supplied acute and convalescent COVID-19 samples. Sources were T cells, B-cell-depleted T cells, or PBMCs; the material itself was cDNA or gDNA.

Authors' processing steps: Amplification with reference gene primers provided the estimates of nucleated cell counts. The data were produced by immunoSEQ multiplex PCR, yet TCRdb's version contains in-frame clones alone and is incomplete. V and J calls plus clone size are reproduced from that table; the DNA served to infer D and trimming. The top ten hold approximately 1.3% of the sample, which has tens of thousands of clones, about four fifths seen once. This CDR3 is built from 15 residues. CDR1 WSHSY and CDR2 SAAADI come from the germline V gene. The V end was cut by 0 bases, the J end by 2 bases, with 9 bases between.

The sequence was collected from a woman of 80 years or more with acute or convalescent COVID-19. The chain has TRBV10-2 and TRBJ2-3; D call uncertain. The sequenced material came from peripheral blood. In DNA, the CDR3 is TGCGCCAGCAGTGAGTCAGGAGCGTACACAGATACGCAGTATTTT. Protein: CASSESGAYTDTQYF.